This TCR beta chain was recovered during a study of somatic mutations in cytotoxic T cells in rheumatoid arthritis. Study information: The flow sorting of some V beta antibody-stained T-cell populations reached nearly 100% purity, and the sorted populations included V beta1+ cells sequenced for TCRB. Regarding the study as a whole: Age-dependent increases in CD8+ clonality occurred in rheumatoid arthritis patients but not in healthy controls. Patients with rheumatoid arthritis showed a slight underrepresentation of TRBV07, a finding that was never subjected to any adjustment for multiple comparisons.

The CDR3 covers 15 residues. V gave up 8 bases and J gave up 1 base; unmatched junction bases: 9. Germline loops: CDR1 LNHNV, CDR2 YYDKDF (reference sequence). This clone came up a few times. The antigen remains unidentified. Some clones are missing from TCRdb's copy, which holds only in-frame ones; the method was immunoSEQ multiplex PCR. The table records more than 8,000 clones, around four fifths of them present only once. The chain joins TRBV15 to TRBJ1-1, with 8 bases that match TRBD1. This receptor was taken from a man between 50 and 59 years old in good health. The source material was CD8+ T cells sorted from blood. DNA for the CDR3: TGTGCCACCGTGGGGCAGGGGGCCTCGAACACTGAAGCTTTCTTT. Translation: CATVGQGASNTEAFF.